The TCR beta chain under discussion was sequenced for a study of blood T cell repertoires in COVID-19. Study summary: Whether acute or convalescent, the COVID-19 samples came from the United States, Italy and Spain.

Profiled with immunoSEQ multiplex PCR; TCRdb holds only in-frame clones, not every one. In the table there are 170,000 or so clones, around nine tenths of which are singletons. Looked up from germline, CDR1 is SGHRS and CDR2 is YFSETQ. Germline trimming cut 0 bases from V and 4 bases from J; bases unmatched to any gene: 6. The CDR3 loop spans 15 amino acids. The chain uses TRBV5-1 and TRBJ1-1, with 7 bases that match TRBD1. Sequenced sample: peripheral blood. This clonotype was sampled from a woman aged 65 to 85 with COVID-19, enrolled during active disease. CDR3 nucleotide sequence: TGCGCCAGCAGCTTGGAGGGGGCGGTGGGCACTGAAGCTTTCTTT. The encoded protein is CASSLEGAVGTEAFF. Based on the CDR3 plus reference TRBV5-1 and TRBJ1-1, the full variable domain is KAGVTQTPRYLIKTRGQQVTLSCSPISGHRSVSWYQQTPGQGLQFLFEYFSETQRNKGNFPGRFSGRQFSNSRSEMNVSTLELGDSALYLCASSLEGAVGTEAFFGQGTRLTVV.